Described below is a single T cell receptor beta chain sequence and its context. The data stem from a study of blood T cell repertoires in COVID-19. The method was immunoSEQ multiplex PCR; TCRdb's version includes in-frame clones alone and lacks a portion of them. The sample contains about 240,000 clones, roughly four fifths of which appear only once. Trimming took 1 base from V and 0 from J; bases not matched to a gene: 4. Looked up from germline, CDR1 is MGHRA and CDR2 is YSYEKL. The CDR3 is made up of 16 amino acids. The rearrangement links TRBV4-1 to TRBJ1-1, with 8 bases aligning to TRBD1. The sample taken for sequencing was peripheral blood. This TCR was recovered from a woman aged 70 to 79 with acute or convalescent COVID-19. CDR3: CASSQGQGAMNTEAFF. In DNA, the CDR3 is TGCGCCAGCAGCCAAGGGCAGGGGGCTATGAACACTGAAGCTTTCTTT.